A single T cell receptor (beta chain) is shown here with its context. Its antigen is not known. This specimen belongs to a study of a mutant IDH1 vaccine in newly diagnosed glioma. Study details: Vaccination followed radiotherapy alone by 4-6 weeks, or accompanied temozolomide cycles. Prior therapy was radiotherapy, temozolomide, or both; most received both. Study-wide points: The authors found pseudoprogression apparently unrelated to changes in top peripheral T cell clonotypes. Immune responses induced by the vaccine were seen in around 93% of patients, spanning multiple MHC alleles.

Sequenced by immunoSEQ multiplex PCR; TCRdb stores in-frame clones only, minus some. In the table there are tens of thousands of clones, less than 85% of which are singletons. Indicated time point: week 11, during vaccination. One vaccine dose held 300 ug of mutant IDH1 20-mer peptide and came with topical imiquimod. Trimming took 5 bases from V and 6 from J, leaving 15 bases between them. The CDR3 consists of 14 residues. CDR1 LNHDA and CDR2 SQIVND come from the germline V gene (reference sequence). The sequence derives from a man aged 25 to 40 with glioma. The chain recombines TRBV19 with TRBJ2-3; D gene ambiguous. The sample here was PBMCs, taken from a glioma patient whose treatment included an IDH1 peptide vaccine. CDR3 loop: CASSVLAPSDTQYF. CDR3 in DNA: TGTGCCAGTAGTGTGTTAGCCCCCTCTGATACGCAGTATTTT.